This T cell receptor beta chain was identified in a study of siplizumab effects on memory and regulatory T cells. Regarding the study as a whole: A small minority of alloreactive clones were mapped to unstimulated subsets.

A note on this clone: Its specificity is unknown.

Germline V gene lookup returns CDR1 WNHNN and CDR2 SYGVQD (reference sequence). Unmatched junction bases numbered 3, after V lost 4 bases and J lost 0 bases. There are 16 residues in the CDR3. Libraries were prepared by immunoSEQ multiplex PCR; TCRdb keeps only in-frame clonotypes and omits some of them. The data hold about 100,000 clones, with 85% to 95% observed a single time. The chain uses TRBV10-1 and TRBJ2-3, with 11 bases lining up with TRBD2. The sample comprised non-Treg CD4+ T cells sorted from blood. The receptor was isolated from a human donor in good health. CDR3 loop: CASSATSGTSTDTQYF. CDR3 bases: TGCGCCAGCAGTGCGACTAGCGGGACTAGCACAGATACGCAGTATTTT.